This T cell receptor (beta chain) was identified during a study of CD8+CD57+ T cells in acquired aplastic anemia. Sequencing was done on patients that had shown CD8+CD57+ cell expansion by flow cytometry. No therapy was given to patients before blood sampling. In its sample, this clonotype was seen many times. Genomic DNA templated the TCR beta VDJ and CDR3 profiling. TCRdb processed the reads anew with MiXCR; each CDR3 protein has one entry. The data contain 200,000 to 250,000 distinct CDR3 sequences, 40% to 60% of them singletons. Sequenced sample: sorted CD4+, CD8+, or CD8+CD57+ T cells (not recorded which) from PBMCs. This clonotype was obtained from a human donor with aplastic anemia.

CDR3 protein: CASSQRGLFTGELFF. CDR3 DNA: TGTGCCAGCAGCCAGAGGGGACTATTCACCGGGGAGCTGTTTTTT. The V call is TRBV7-8, the J call TRBJ2-2; 7 bases agree with TRBD2. The CDR3 loop spans 15 amino acids. With V trimmed by 5 bases and J by 4 bases, 7 bases remained unmatched. The germline CDR1 and CDR2 sequences are SGHVS and FQNEAQ. The full variable domain, rest sourced from reference TRBV7-8 and TRBJ2-2, is GAGVSQSPRYKVAKRGQDVALRCDPISGHVSLFWYQQALGQGPEFLTYFQNEAQLDKSGLPSDRFFAERPEGSVSTLKIQRTQQEDSAVYLCASSQRGLFTGELFFGEGSRLTVL.